This T cell receptor beta chain originates from a study of blood T cell repertoires in COVID-19. About the study: PBMCs, B-cell-depleted T cells, or T cells were the source of the cDNA or gDNA that made up the material.

Clones were read by immunoSEQ multiplex PCR, and TCRdb kept only the in-frame ones, dropping some. This sample has fewer than 150,000 clones, with approximately 84% found just once. The CDR3 is 15 amino acids. CDR1 and CDR2 from the germline V gene are SGDLS and YYNGEE. The germline V and J ends were trimmed by 0 bases and 0 bases, with 9 bases remaining between them. The V and J genes are TRBV9 and TRBJ1-2, with D maybe TRBD1 (5 bases). The source is a woman in her forties or fifties who had recovered from COVID-19. The sequenced sample consisted of peripheral blood. This chain's CDR3 is CASSVGDWSNYGYTF. The CDR3 nucleotides read TGTGCCAGCAGCGTAGGGGACTGGTCTAACTATGGCTACACCTTC.